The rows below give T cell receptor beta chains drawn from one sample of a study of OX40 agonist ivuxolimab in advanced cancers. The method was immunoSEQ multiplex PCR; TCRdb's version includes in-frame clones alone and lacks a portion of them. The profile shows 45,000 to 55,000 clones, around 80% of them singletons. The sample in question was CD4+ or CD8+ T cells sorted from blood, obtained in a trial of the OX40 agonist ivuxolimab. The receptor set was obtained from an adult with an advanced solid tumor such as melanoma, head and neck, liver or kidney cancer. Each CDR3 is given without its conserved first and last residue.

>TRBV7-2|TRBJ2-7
ASSFQLAGEGEQY
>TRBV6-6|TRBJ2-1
ASSPYSGLAGNEQF
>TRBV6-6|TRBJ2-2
ASSSSGGNTGELF
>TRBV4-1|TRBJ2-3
ASSQNEGTDTQY
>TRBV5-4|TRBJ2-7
ASSLAGQGSYEQY
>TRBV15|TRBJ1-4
ATSRNSRPVTNEKLF
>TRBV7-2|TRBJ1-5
ASSFTGQYSNQPQH
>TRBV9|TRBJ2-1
ASSKTGNEQF
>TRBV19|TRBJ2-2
ASSIGSGARGRGELF
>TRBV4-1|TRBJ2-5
ASSQDNTFEETQY
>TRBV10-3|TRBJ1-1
AIAPGQVATEAF
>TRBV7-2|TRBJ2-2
ASNSGLAAYTGELF
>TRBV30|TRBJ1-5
AWSVPNQPQH
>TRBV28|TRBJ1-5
ASSLSGGDSQPQH